Shown below are 26 T cell receptor beta chains from a single sample sequenced in a study of blood T cell repertoires in COVID-19 (dated by TCRdb to about 2020). The protocol used for the library was the immunoSEQ multiplex PCR assay. The source is immuneACCESS, and TCRdb retained only in-frame sequences with V and J called. Part of the clones is not carried over; for the studies checked, unresolved V genes explain less than half of this, and the remainder is unexplained. The sample data list 250,000 to 400,000 clones, and under 95% of these were observed just once. The top ten clonotypes cover roughly 2.6% of the sample. Sample: PBMCs or T cells enriched from blood (not recorded which). Receptor source: a man in his 60s who had recovered from COVID-19.

The chain has TRBV6-2 or TRBV6-3 and TRBJ2-1; 8 bases align to TRBD2. V trimming: 4 bases; J trimming: 9 bases; junction bases outside the gene matches: 11. The CDR3 runs 15 residues. Germline lookup yields CDR1 MNHEY and CDR2 SVGEGT. This CDR3 is CASSFTGGPLGEQFF. The CDR3 coding sequence is TGTGCCAGCAGTTTTACGGGGGGGCCTTTGGGTGAGCAGTTCTTC.

This clone came up once. V is TRBV12-3 or TRBV12-4 and J is TRBJ1-2, with 8 bases that match TRBD1. The V segment lost 3 bases and the J segment 13 bases; nucleotides outside the gene matches: 7. This CDR3 has 12 residues. The DNA of the CDR3 is TGTGCCAGCAGTTTCTCCGACAGGGGAATCACCTTC. Translated: CASSFSDRGITF.

The chain has TRBV11-2 and TRBJ1-3, with D perhaps matching TRBD1 (6 bases). The CDR3 consists of 16 residues. V dropped 1 base and J dropped 3 bases, with 13 bases sitting between them. Germline loops: CDR1 SGHAT, CDR2 FQNNGV. CDR3 DNA: TGTGCCAGCAGCTTAGGTGTGGGGGCGCGTGGAAACACCATATATTTT. It codes for CASSLGVGARGNTIYF.

The chain has TRBV5-1 and TRBJ2-1; 9 bases align to TRBD2. The CDR3 covers 16 residues. In germline, CDR1 is SGHRS, CDR2 YFSETQ. The V gene end was trimmed by 4 bases and the J gene end by 7 bases; junction bases not matched to a gene: 12. The CDR3 DNA reads as TGCGCCAGCAGCCCCTTAGCGGGAGTTTCGGTGAATGAGCAGTTCTTC. As protein: CASSPLAGVSVNEQFF. Full variable domain (remainder filled in from reference TRBV5-1 and TRBJ2-1): KAGVTQTPRYLIKTRGQQVTLSCSPISGHRSVSWYQQTPGQGLQFLFEYFSETQRNKGNFPGRFSGRQFSNSRSEMNVSTLELGDSALYLCASSPLAGVSVNEQFFGPGTRLTVL.

Points on this clone: Other nucleotide sequences from this sample produce the same CDR3. This sequence joins TRBV11-3 and TRBJ1-1, with D possibly being TRBD1 (6 bases). Looked up from germline, CDR1 is SGHNT and CDR2 is YENEEA. The CDR3 sequence is 13 residues long. V shed 5 bases and J shed 5 bases, with 12 bases lying between them. As DNA, the CDR3 is TGTGCCAGCAGCCTCGTGCAGGGGACTGAAGCTTTCTTT. It yields the protein CASSLVQGTEAFF.

This chain uses TRBV11-1 with TRBJ2-1; 8 positions match TRBD2. CDR1 SGHAT and CDR2 FQDESV come from the germline V gene (reference sequence). With V trimmed by 4 bases and J by 3 bases, 2 bases remained unmatched. The CDR3 length is 14 residues. DNA of the CDR3: TGTGCCAGCAGCTCCGGGGGGGTCTACAATGAGCAGTTCTTC. This encodes CASSSGGVYNEQFF.

This clone was seen only once. The V call is TRBV12-2, the J call TRBJ2-5; the DNA was not compared with TRBD2, the D call given in the table. TRBV12-2 constitutes a pseudogene. The CDR3 covers 19 residues. CDR3 protein: CASRLECASGGFVCETQYF. DNA of the CDR3: TGTGCAAGTCGCTTAGAGTGTGCTAGCGGGGGGTTCGTCTGTGAGACCCAGTACTTC.

This clone was picked up one time. V gene TRBV29-1 combines with J gene TRBJ2-1, with 14 positions matching TRBD2. Per germline, CDR1 SQVTM and CDR2 ANQGSEA. Germline trimming cut 7 bases from V and 12 bases from J; bases unmatched to any gene: 8. The CDR3 consists of 13 residues. The CDR3: CSAGGLAGARQFF. The CDR3 nucleotides are TGCAGCGCCGGGGGACTAGCGGGGGCGCGGCAGTTCTTC.

The chain has TRBV5-1 and TRBJ2-7, with 12 bases identical to TRBD2. This CDR3 has 17 amino acids. After removal of 0 bases from V and 2 bases from J, the junction contained 6 bases not matched to a gene. Germline V lookup: CDR1 SGHRS, CDR2 YFSETQ. The CDR3 region has the DNA TGCGCCAGCAGCTTGGCAAGGACTAGCGGGGACACCTACGAGCAGTACTTC. It specifies CASSLARTSGDTYEQYF.

This chain connects TRBV2 to TRBJ2-1; D is unresolved. The V gene lost 4 bases and the J gene lost 2 bases, with 12 bases spanning the gap. Germline V lookup: CDR1 SNHLY, CDR2 FYNNEI. There are 15 residues in the CDR3. The CDR3 reads CASSVMAATYNEQFF. The CDR3 DNA reads as TGTGCCAGCAGTGTTATGGCGGCCACCTACAATGAGCAGTTCTTC.

The V and J genes are TRBV15 and TRBJ1-1, with 7 bases that match TRBD1. The ends lost 2 bases at V and 5 bases at J; junction bases unmatched: 2. Looked up from germline, CDR1 is LNHNV and CDR2 is YYDKDF (reference sequence). This CDR3 has 13 amino acids. The chain's CDR3 is CATSRPGGTEAFF. For the CDR3, the DNA is TGTGCCACCAGCAGACCAGGGGGGACTGAAGCTTTCTTT. The full variable domain, its missing parts supplied by reference TRBV15 and TRBJ1-1, is DAMVIQNPRYQVTQFGKPVTLSCSQTLNHNVMYWYQQKSSQAPKLLFHYYDKDFNNEADTPDNFQSRRPNTSFCFLDIRSPGLGDTAMYLCATSRPGGTEAFFGQGTRLTVV.

This chain connects TRBV6-2 or TRBV6-3 to TRBJ1-5; D perhaps matches TRBD1 (5 bases). Trimming stripped 2 bases from V and 6 bases from J, with 11 bases between. The CDR3 has 14 residues. Germline loops: CDR1 MNHEY, CDR2 SVGEGT. As DNA, the CDR3 is TGTGCCAGCAGTTACCGGCAGGGAGGTCAGCCCCAGCATTTT. Protein product: CASSYRQGGQPQHF.

CDR3 in DNA: TGTGCCAGCATGCGTGGGAGGGTACAGAACACTGAAGCTTTCTTT. It yields the protein CASMRGRVQNTEAFF. V and J are TRBV7-8 and TRBJ1-1; unclear D gene. The CDR3 length is 15 residues. The V end lost 7 bases, the J end lost 1 base, and 16 bases lay between the germline ends. CDR1 is SGHVS, CDR2 FQNEAQ, per germline.

The gene calls are TRBV6-5 and TRBJ1-6, with D uncertain. There are 13 residues in the CDR3. The V end was cut by 6 bases, the J end by 8 bases, with 11 bases between. The V gene's germline CDR1 is MNHEY and CDR2 SVGAGI. The CDR3 here is CASRSALDSPLHF. CDR3 nucleotides: TGTGCCAGCAGATCCGCGTTGGATTCACCCCTCCACTTT.

This chain connects TRBV19 to TRBJ2-1, with D possibly being TRBD2 (6 bases). Trimming left V 5 bases short and J 0 bases short, with 14 bases between. CDR1 LNHDA and CDR2 SQIVND come from the germline V gene (reference sequence). This CDR3 is 16 amino acids long. This CDR3 is CASSVIAESSYNEQFF. DNA for the CDR3: TGTGCCAGTAGTGTAATAGCGGAAAGCTCCTACAATGAGCAGTTCTTC. Full variable domain (outside the CDR3, taken from reference TRBV19 and TRBJ2-1): DGGITQSPKYLFRKEGQNVTLSCEQNLNHDAMYWYRQDPGQGLRLIYYSQIVNDFQKGDIAEGYSVSREKKESFPLTVTSAQKNPTAFYLCASSVIAESSYNEQFFGPGTRLTVL.

The J gene is TRBJ2-7, the V gene TRBV6-1; weak D call: TRBD1 (6 bases). This CDR3 contains 18 residues. Trimming took off 1 base at V and 3 bases at J, with 22 bases between the two ends. Germline CDR1 is MNHNS and CDR2 is SASEGT. The CDR3 nucleotides read TGTGCCAGCAGTGAAGGGGCCAACAGGGCCCTCTTCTTCTACGAGCAGTACTTC. The encoded protein is CASSEGANRALFFYEQYF.

The chain recombines TRBV6-5 with TRBJ1-2; D is unclear. This CDR3 spans 13 amino acids. Trimming pared 6 bases from V and 13 bases from J, leaving 21 bases between. Germline V lookup: CDR1 MNHEY, CDR2 SVGAGI. As DNA, the CDR3 is TGTGCCAGCAGCCCGGGAACAGACCGAGACTGCACCTTC. This sequence encodes CASSPGTDRDCTF.

The CDR3 is CAISTGQTNTEAFF. The DNA of the CDR3 is TGTGCCATCAGTACAGGACAGACGAACACTGAAGCTTTCTTT. This sequence joins TRBV10-3 and TRBJ1-1; TRBD1 might be the D (6 bases). The CDR3 contains 14 residues. Trimming took 5 bases from V and 1 from J, leaving 11 bases between them. Germline lookup yields CDR1 ENHRY and CDR2 SYGVKD.

J is TRBJ1-3 and V is TRBV6-5; 10 nucleotides line up with TRBD1. V gave up 6 bases and J gave up 5 bases; unmatched junction bases: 7. There are 15 residues in the CDR3. Germline-derived CDR1 and CDR2 are MNHEY and SVGAGI. The CDR3 region is CASRDGQGGRNTIYF. The CDR3 DNA reads as TGTGCCAGCAGGGACGGACAGGGGGGAAGAAACACCATATATTTT.

This clone was counted a few times. The V and J genes are TRBV19 and TRBJ1-5, with D maybe TRBD1 (6 bases). CDR1 and CDR2 (germline): LNHDA, SQIVND (reference sequence). The CDR3 runs to 15 residues. V lost 8 bases to trimming and J lost 3 bases, with 17 bases between them. DNA of the CDR3: TGTGCCAGTTATCAACCGGGACACCTCAATCAGCCCCAGCATTTT. Protein product: CASYQPGHLNQPQHF. The complete variable domain, with remaining parts taken from reference TRBV19 and TRBJ1-5, reads DGGITQSPKYLFRKEGQNVTLSCEQNLNHDAMYWYRQDPGQGLRLIYYSQIVNDFQKGDIAEGYSVSREKKESFPLTVTSAQKNPTAFYLCASYQPGHLNQPQHFGDGTRLSIL.

This chain joins TRBV5-8 and TRBJ1-5; D ambiguous. Deletions cut 2 bases from V and 8 bases from J, with 5 bases between. This CDR3 is built from 11 residues. Germline values: CDR1 SGHTS, CDR2 YDEGEE. CDR3 DNA: TGTGCCAGCAGCTTCCAGAAGCCCCAGCATTTT. It yields the protein CASSFQKPQHF.

This clone was counted only a few times. The chain recombines TRBV5-6 with TRBJ2-2; D may be TRBD1 (6 bases). V dropped 1 base and J dropped 5 bases, with 9 bases sitting between them. The CDR3 extends over 14 amino acids. From germline, CDR1 is SGHDT and CDR2 YYEEEE. This CDR3 is CASSLTGLTGELFF. The CDR3 DNA reads as TGTGCCAGCAGCTTGACAGGGCTAACCGGGGAGCTGTTTTTT. Using reference TRBV5-6 and TRBJ2-2 for the parts outside the CDR3, the full variable domain is DAGVTQSPTHLIKTRGQQVTLRCSPKSGHDTVSWYQQALGQGPQFIFQYYEEEERQRGNFPDRFSGHQFPNYSSELNVNALLLGDSALYLCASSLTGLTGELFFGEGSRLTVL.

The chain joins TRBV7-9 to TRBJ2-4, with 8 bases identical to TRBD1. The length of the CDR3 is 15 residues. Germline-derived CDR1 and CDR2 are SEHNR and FQNEAQ (reference sequence). The J segment lost 5 bases and the V segment lost 4 bases, leaving 7 bases of the junction unmatched. The CDR3 DNA sequence: TGTGCCAGCAGCTCCCCGGACAGGGCCCAAAACATTCAGTACTTC. Its protein product is CASSSPDRAQNIQYF. The full variable domain, rest sourced from reference TRBV7-9 and TRBJ2-4, is DTGVSQNPRHKITKRGQNVTFRCDPISEHNRLYWYRQTLGQGPEFLTYFQNEAQLEKSRLLSDRFSAERPKGSFSTLEIQRTEQGDSAMYLCASSSPDRAQNIQYFGAGTRLSVL.

The V gene is TRBV10-3, the J gene TRBJ1-1; 9 bases are a match to TRBD1. J gave up 5 bases and V 3 bases, and 7 bases lay outside the gene matches. This CDR3 spans 15 amino acids. CDR1 ENHRY and CDR2 SYGVKD come from the germline V gene. CDR3 amino acids: CAISDPGTGRTEAFF. Here the CDR3 DNA reads TGTGCCATCAGTGACCCCGGGACAGGGAGGACTGAAGCTTTCTTT.

This chain connects TRBV4-2 to TRBJ2-7; D unresolved. Trimming cost V 0 bases and J 3 bases, with 9 bases left between them. The germline gives CDR1 LGHNA, CDR2 YNFKEQ. The CDR3 consists of 14 residues. The CDR3 DNA reads as TGTGCCAGCAGCCAAGATTTCTTAAACTACGAGCAGTACTTC. Its translation: CASSQDFLNYEQYF.

The gene calls are TRBV9 and TRBJ2-5; D is perhaps TRBD1 (7 bases). The CDR3 extends over 14 amino acids. The V gene lost 3 bases and the J gene lost 3 bases, with 12 bases spanning the gap. In germline, CDR1 is SGDLS, CDR2 YYNGEE. CDR3 in amino acids: CASSGQGGKETQYF. CDR3 coding DNA: TGTGCCAGCAGCGGACAGGGAGGTAAAGAGACCCAGTACTTC. The complete variable domain, with remaining parts taken from reference TRBV9 and TRBJ2-5, reads DSGVTQTPKHLITATGQRVTLRCSPRSGDLSVYWYQQSLDQGLQFLIQYYNGEERAKGNILERFSAQQFPDLHSELNLSSLELGDSALYFCASSGQGGKETQYFGPGTRLLVL.